This TCR beta chain was profiled in a study of blood T cells in healthy people across ages. Overall study results and limits: Since the PBMCs were unsorted, naive and antigen-experienced cells could not be conclusively compared. Strong correlation existed between TCR beta diversity and naive T cell percentage.

Primed by a sample-barcoded 5' primer and a J-beta primer mix, a second PCR proceeded for about 6 to 11 cycles. TCRdb re-called the 5' RACE reads with MiXCR, one entry per CDR3 protein. The sample contains about 940,000 distinct CDR3 sequences, about 44% of which appear only once. As to this clonotype: Antigen specificity is unknown.

J lost 2 bases, V lost 7 bases, and 11 bases had no gene match. The length of the CDR3 is 16 residues. Germline lookup yields CDR1 ENHRY and CDR2 SYGVKD. The chain couples TRBV10-3 to TRBJ2-7; 10 nucleotides align to TRBD1. The source is a man between 25 and 39 years old in good health. Sequenced material: blood. The CDR3 loop reads CAITSSPGQGTYEQYF. CDR3 in DNA: TGTGCCATCACCTCGAGTCCGGGACAGGGGACCTACGAGCAGTACTTC.